The 26 T cell receptor beta chains presented below share a single source sample, sequenced in a study of OX40 agonist ivuxolimab in advanced cancers. The method was immunoSEQ multiplex PCR; TCRdb's version includes in-frame clones alone and lacks a portion of them. The table records more than 80,000 clones, about 90% of them present only once. Specimen: CD4+ or CD8+ T cells sorted from blood, collected in a trial of the OX40 agonist ivuxolimab. Receptors were obtained from an adult with an advanced solid tumor such as melanoma, head and neck, liver or kidney cancer.

CDR3 DNA sequence: TGTGCCAGCAGCAATCGAAAAAACCAGGTACACACCATATATTTT. Amino acids: CASSNRKNQVHTIYF. This chain joins TRBV28 and TRBJ1-3; no firm D call. This CDR3 is 15 amino acids long. The V and J ends lost 6 bases and 8 bases respectively, with 20 bases between them. Per germline, CDR1 MDHEN and CDR2 SYDVKM.

J is TRBJ2-2 and V is TRBV19, with D possibly TRBD2 on 6 matching bases. CDR3 size: 18 residues. Trimming removed 4 bases from V and 5 bases from J, with 23 bases in between. Germline V gene data show CDR1 as LNHDA and CDR2 as SQIVND (reference sequence). CDR3 DNA: TGTGCCAGTAGTACTTACATATACCGGGAGAGTAGTACCGGGGAGCTGTTTTTT. Translating gives CASSTYIYRESSTGELFF.

On this clone: The junction differs from germline at one of its ends, possibly a read error. This CDR3 reads CASRTDEKLFF. DNA of the CDR3: TGTGCCAGCAGAACTGATGAAAAACTGTTTTTT. This sequence joins TRBV28 and TRBJ1-4; D is ambiguous. This CDR3 spans 11 amino acids. The germline CDR1 and CDR2 sequences are MDHEN and SYDVKM.

This chain links TRBV27 with TRBJ2-3; 8 positions match TRBD1. The germline V gene encodes CDR1 MNHEY and CDR2 SMNVEV (reference sequence). Trimming removed 7 bases from V and 2 bases from J; junction bases left unmatched: 11. There are 16 residues in the CDR3. This CDR3 reads CASNMIGQGPTDTQYF. CDR3 sequence (DNA): TGTGCCAGCAATATGATCGGACAGGGACCCACAGATACGCAGTATTTT.

The rearrangement joins TRBV13 to TRBJ2-1; D may be TRBD1 (6 bases). Per the germline V gene, CDR1 is PRHDT and CDR2 is FYEKMQ (reference sequence). V lost 3 bases and J lost 6, with 12 bases in between. This CDR3 is 14 amino acids long. CDR3 residues: CASSLGLGANEQFF. CDR3 DNA: TGTGCCAGCAGCTTGGGCCTGGGGGCCAATGAGCAGTTCTTC.

The chain employs TRBV5-1 and TRBJ1-2; 8 bases map to TRBD1. The CDR3 sequence is 15 residues long. With 3 bases clipped from V and 4 bases from J, the junction kept 8 bases outside the gene matches. Germline V gene data show CDR1 as SGHRS and CDR2 as YFSETQ. The CDR3 DNA is TGCGCCAGCAGCTCCCCGGCCCAGGGGGCCTATGGCTACACCTTC. Translating gives CASSSPAQGAYGYTF.

This chain connects TRBV6-1 to TRBJ1-2; 11 bases agree with TRBD1. The CDR3 is 15 residues long. With 6 bases clipped from V and 5 bases from J, the junction kept 8 bases outside the gene matches. The germline CDR1 and CDR2 sequences are MNHNS and SASEGT. CDR3: CASSRTGGGSYGYTF. Here the CDR3 DNA reads TGTGCCAGCAGCAGGACAGGGGGCGGCAGTTATGGCTACACCTTC.

The rearrangement joins TRBV4-3 to TRBJ2-3, with TRBD2 as a possible D gene (5 bases). The CDR3 spans 14 residues. CDR1 is LGHNA, CDR2 YSLEER, per germline. The V end lost 4 bases, the J end lost 2 bases, and 10 bases lay between the germline ends. CDR3 sequence reads: CASSLRRVTDTQYF. The DNA of the CDR3 is TGCGCCAGCAGCCTTAGGCGGGTCACAGATACGCAGTATTTT.

J is TRBJ2-5 and V is TRBV9, with 8 bases lining up with TRBD2. The CDR3 has 14 amino acids. CDR1 SGDLS and CDR2 YYNGEE come from the germline V gene. V lost 2 bases and J lost 7; bases outside the gene matches: 7. CDR3 in DNA: TGTGCCAGCAGCGTTTTCACGGCGGGGGGGACCCAGTACTTC. Amino acids: CASSVFTAGGTQYF.

The chain has TRBV11-3 and TRBJ2-7; D call uncertain. This CDR3 is built from 11 residues. Germline CDR1 reads SGHNT; CDR2 reads YENEEA. Trimming pared 1 base from V and 6 bases from J, leaving 4 bases between. CDR3 amino acids: CASSLGPEQYV. In nucleotides, the CDR3 is TGTGCCAGCAGCTTAGGTCCCGAGCAGTACGTC.

The J gene is TRBJ1-5, the V gene TRBV6-5, with 9 bases identical to TRBD1. With V trimmed by 6 bases and J by 7 bases, 7 bases remained unmatched. In germline, CDR1 is MNHEY, CDR2 SVGAGI. This CDR3 spans 14 amino acids. The CDR3 sequence is CASRPGTGFQPQHF. The CDR3 DNA reads TGTGCCAGCAGACCCGGGACAGGGTTCCAGCCCCAGCATTTT.

The J gene is TRBJ1-1, the V gene TRBV4-3; D is ambiguous. Germline CDR1 and CDR2: LGHNA and YSLEER. This CDR3 spans 14 amino acids. V was trimmed by 2 bases and J by 1 base, leaving 8 bases between them. The CDR3 nucleotides are TGCGCCAGCAGCCAAAGGGTTAAGAACACTGAAGCTTTCTTT. Translated: CASSQRVKNTEAFF.

The V call is TRBV15, the J call TRBJ2-1; D unresolved. This CDR3 is built from 13 residues. The V end lost 3 bases, the J end lost 10 bases, and 13 bases lay between the germline ends. The germline gives CDR1 LNHNV, CDR2 YYDKDF (reference sequence). The CDR3 sequence is CATSRATVGEQFF. CDR3 in DNA: TGTGCCACCAGCAGGGCTACCGTTGGGGAGCAGTTCTTC.

The chain employs TRBV13 and TRBJ2-3, with D hard to call. The CDR3 runs to 12 residues. Germline V gene sequence: CDR1 PRHDT, CDR2 FYEKMQ (reference sequence). V was clipped by 1 base and J by 5 bases, with 4 bases between them. The CDR3 sequence: CASSLDLDTQYF. CDR3 nucleotides: TGTGCCAGCAGCTTAGATTTAGATACGCAGTATTTT.

The chain couples TRBV27 to TRBJ1-2, with TRBD1 matching over 8 bases. The CDR3 totals 15 residues. Trimming at V came to 2 bases and at J to 5 bases, leaving 7 bases not matched to a gene. The V gene's germline CDR1 is MNHEY and CDR2 SMNVEV (reference sequence). The chain's CDR3 is CASSLSDRGVYGYTF. The DNA of the CDR3 is TGTGCCAGCAGTTTAAGTGACAGGGGAGTTTATGGCTACACCTTC.

V and J are TRBV25-1 and TRBJ1-3; TRBD1 is a possible D gene (5 bases). V lost 2 bases and J 4 bases, leaving 9 bases between the germline ends. This CDR3 is 14 amino acids long. Germline assignment: CDR1 MGHDK and CDR2 SYGVNS. CDR3 loop: CASSEIGEGNTIYF. In DNA, the CDR3 is TGTGCCAGCAGTGAAATAGGGGAGGGAAACACCATATATTTT.

Regarding this clone: The sample carries other DNA sequences with the same CDR3. This chain uses TRBV6-6 with TRBJ1-5; unclear D gene. This CDR3 contains 11 residues. V was cut by 0 bases and J by 9 bases, with 3 bases left in between. Germline V gene lookup returns CDR1 MNHNY and CDR2 SVGAGI (reference sequence). CDR3 amino acids: CASSYSGPQHF. The CDR3 DNA sequence: TGTGCCAGCAGTTACTCCGGGCCCCAGCATTTT.

The chain has TRBV6-6 and TRBJ2-7, with D unclear. Germline values: CDR1 MNHNY, CDR2 SVGAGI (reference sequence). CDR3 length: 12 amino acids. Trimming removed 7 bases at V and 2 bases at J, with 9 bases between. The CDR3 loop reads CASTDGAYEQYF. DNA for the CDR3: TGTGCCAGCACCGACGGTGCCTACGAGCAGTACTTC.

The V gene is TRBV30, the J gene TRBJ1-5; 7 bases fit TRBD1. Germline values: CDR1 GTSNPN, CDR2 SVGIG (reference sequence). The CDR3 consists of 14 residues. Trimming removed 3 bases from V and 1 base from J; junction bases left unmatched: 3. The CDR3 nucleotides are TGTGCCTGGAGGTTACAGGGGAGCAATCAGCCCCAGCATTTT. Protein sequence: CAWRLQGSNQPQHF.

The gene calls are TRBV29-1 and TRBJ1-2; TRBD1 is a possible D gene (6 bases). CDR1 SQVTM and CDR2 ANQGSEA come from the germline V gene. The germline V and J ends were trimmed by 3 bases and 2 bases, with 19 bases remaining between them. The length of the CDR3 is 16 residues. The CDR3 sequence is CSVDRGTTIANYGYTF. CDR3 bases: TGCAGCGTTGATCGGGGGACAACGATCGCAAACTATGGCTACACCTTC.

The chain combines TRBV2 with TRBJ1-5, with a weak D call TRBD1 (6 bases). Looked up from germline, CDR1 is SNHLY and CDR2 is FYNNEI. Trimming stripped 3 bases from V and 4 bases from J, with 13 bases between. CDR3 length: 15 amino acids. CDR3 sequence (DNA): TGTGCCAGCAGTGACGGGGGAGGGGGGAATCAGCCCCAGCATTTT. Translating it yields CASSDGGGGNQPQHF.

This sequence joins TRBV14 and TRBJ1-3; weak D call: TRBD1 (5 bases). This CDR3 has 16 residues. V lost 4 bases, J lost 0 bases, and 13 bases lay in between. CDR1 is SGHDN, CDR2 FVKESK, per germline. CDR3: CASSPTGRYSGNTIYF. The CDR3, as DNA: TGTGCCAGCAGCCCCACGGGACGTTACTCTGGAAACACCATATATTTT.

V usage is TRBV19 and J usage is TRBJ2-5, with D possibly being TRBD2 (5 bases). The germline V and J ends were trimmed by 0 bases and 5 bases, with 7 bases remaining between them. This CDR3 contains 13 residues. Germline V gives CDR1 LNHDA, CDR2 SQIVND (reference sequence). CDR3 amino acids: CASSIEPGETQYF. DNA for the CDR3: TGTGCCAGTAGTATAGAGCCGGGGGAGACCCAGTACTTC.

The chain is built from TRBV28 and TRBJ1-2; 10 bases match TRBD1. Per the germline V gene, CDR1 is MDHEN and CDR2 is SYDVKM. CDR3 length equals 16 residues. With 5 bases clipped from V and 5 bases from J, the junction kept 11 bases outside the gene matches. The CDR3 coding sequence is TGTGCCAGCAGTCCCCGGACAGGGGGTTTGCTATATGGCTACACCTTC. Encoded protein: CASSPRTGGLLYGYTF.

The rearrangement uses TRBV7-3 and TRBJ2-1; TRBD2 matches at 8 bases. The CDR3 totals 16 residues. Germline CDR1 reads SGHTA; CDR2 reads FQGTGA. With V trimmed by 2 bases and J by 1 base, 4 bases remained unmatched. CDR3 nucleotide sequence: TGTGCCAGCAGCTTAGATAGCGGGATTTCCTACAATGAGCAGTTCTTC. This sequence encodes CASSLDSGISYNEQFF. Full variable domain (missing parts from reference TRBV7-3 and TRBJ2-1): GAGVSQTPSNKVTEKGKYVELRCDPISGHTALYWYRQSLGQGPEFLIYFQGTGAADDSGLPNDRFFAVRPEGSVSTLKIQRTERGDSAVYLCASSLDSGISYNEQFFGPGTRLTVL.

The V call is TRBV30, the J call TRBJ2-1; perhaps D is TRBD1 or TRBD2 (7 bases each). Germline loops: CDR1 GTSNPN, CDR2 SVGIG (reference sequence). The CDR3 has 11 residues. The CDR3 here is CAAGQLNEQFF. CDR3 in DNA: TGTGCAGCGGGACAGCTCAATGAGCAGTTCTTC.